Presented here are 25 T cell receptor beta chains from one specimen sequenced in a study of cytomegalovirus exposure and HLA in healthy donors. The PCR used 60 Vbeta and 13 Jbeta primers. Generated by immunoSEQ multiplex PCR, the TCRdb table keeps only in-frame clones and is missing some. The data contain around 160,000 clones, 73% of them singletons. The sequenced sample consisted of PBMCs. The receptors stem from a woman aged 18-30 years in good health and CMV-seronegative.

The CDR3 region is CASSFGTSNYGYTF. In DNA form, the CDR3 reads TGTGCCAGCAGCTTCGGGACATCTAACTATGGCTACACCTTC. This chain links TRBV7-7 with TRBJ1-2; a weak D match, TRBD1 (6 bases). This CDR3 has 14 amino acids. V shed 3 bases and J shed 0 bases, with 8 bases lying between them. CDR1 and CDR2 (germline): SSHAT, FNYEAQ (reference sequence).

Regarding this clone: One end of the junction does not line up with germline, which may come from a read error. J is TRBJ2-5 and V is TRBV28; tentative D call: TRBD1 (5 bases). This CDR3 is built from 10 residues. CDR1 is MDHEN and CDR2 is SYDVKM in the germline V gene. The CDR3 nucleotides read TGTGCCAGCAGTAGCAGACAGCCCCACTTC. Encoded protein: CASSSRQPHF.

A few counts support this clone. Here the CDR3 DNA reads TGTGCCTGGAGTGTACAGGGGCCCCCCTTAACAGGCGAGCAGTACTTC. It yields the protein CAWSVQGPPLTGEQYF. The rearrangement joins TRBV30 to TRBJ2-7; 7 nucleotides line up with TRBD1. The CDR3 runs to 16 residues. J was trimmed by 6 bases and V by 0 bases; bases with no gene match: 14. Germline values: CDR1 GTSNPN, CDR2 SVGIG (reference sequence).

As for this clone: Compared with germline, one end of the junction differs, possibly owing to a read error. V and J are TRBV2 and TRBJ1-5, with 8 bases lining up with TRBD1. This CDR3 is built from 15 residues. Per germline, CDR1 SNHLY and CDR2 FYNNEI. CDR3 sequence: CASRSGQVGSQSQHF. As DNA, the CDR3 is TGTGCCAGCAGATCGGGACAGGTGGGTAGTCAGTCCCAGCATTTT. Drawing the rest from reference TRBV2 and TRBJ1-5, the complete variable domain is EPEVTQTPSHQVTQMGQEVILRCVPISNHLYFYWYRQILGQKVEFLVSFYNNEISEKSEIFDDQFSVERPDGSNFTLKIRSTKLEDSAMYFCASRSGQVGSQSQHFGDGTRLSIL.

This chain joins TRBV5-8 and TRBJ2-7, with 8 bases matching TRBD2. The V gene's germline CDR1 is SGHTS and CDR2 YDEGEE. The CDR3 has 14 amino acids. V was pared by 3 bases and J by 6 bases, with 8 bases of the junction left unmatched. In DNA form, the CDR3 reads TGTGCCAGCAGCTCCACCCCGGGACTAGGCGAGCAGTACGTC. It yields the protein CASSSTPGLGEQYV.

The chain's CDR3 is CASSVSHRVDNNSPLHF. In DNA, the CDR3 is TGTGCCAGCAGCGTTAGTCACAGGGTAGATAATAATTCACCCCTCCACTTT. The chain employs TRBV9 and TRBJ1-6; tentative D call: TRBD1 (6 bases). Trimming took off 2 bases at V and 5 bases at J, with 17 bases between the two ends. This CDR3 has 17 residues. Germline V lookup: CDR1 SGDLS, CDR2 YYNGEE.

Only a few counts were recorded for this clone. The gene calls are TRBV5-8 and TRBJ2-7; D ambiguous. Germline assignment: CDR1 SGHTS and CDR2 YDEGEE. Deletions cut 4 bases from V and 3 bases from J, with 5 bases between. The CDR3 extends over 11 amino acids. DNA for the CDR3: TGTGCCAGCAGCACTTACTACGAGCAGTACGTC. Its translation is CASSTYYEQYV.

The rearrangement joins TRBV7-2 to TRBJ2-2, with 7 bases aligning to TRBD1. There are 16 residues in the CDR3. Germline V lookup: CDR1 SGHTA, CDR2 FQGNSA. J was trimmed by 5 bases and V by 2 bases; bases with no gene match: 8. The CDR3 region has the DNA TGTGCCAGCAGCTTATATCTAAGGGGGCGTACCGGGGAGCTGTTTTTT. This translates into CASSLYLRGRTGELFF.

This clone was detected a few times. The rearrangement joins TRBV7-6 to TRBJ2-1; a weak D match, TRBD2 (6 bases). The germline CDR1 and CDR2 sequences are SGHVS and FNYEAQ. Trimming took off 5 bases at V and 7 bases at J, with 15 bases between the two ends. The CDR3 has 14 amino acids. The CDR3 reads CASSQAGQANEQFF. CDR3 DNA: TGTGCCAGCAGCCAAGCGGGCCAGGCAAATGAGCAGTTCTTC.

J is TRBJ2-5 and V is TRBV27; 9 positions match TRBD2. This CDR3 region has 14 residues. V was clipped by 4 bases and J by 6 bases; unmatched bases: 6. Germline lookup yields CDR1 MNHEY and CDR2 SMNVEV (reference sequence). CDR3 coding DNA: TGTGCCAGCAGTTCCCGGACTAGCGCGAAGACCCAGTACTTC. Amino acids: CASSSRTSAKTQYF.

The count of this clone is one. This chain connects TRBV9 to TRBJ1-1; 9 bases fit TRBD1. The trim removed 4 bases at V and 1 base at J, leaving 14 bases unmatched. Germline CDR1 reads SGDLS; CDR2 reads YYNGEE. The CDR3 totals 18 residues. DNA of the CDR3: TGTGCCAGCAGCACCGGGACAGGGAAGAAGTCGGCGAACACTGAAGCTTTCTTT. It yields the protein CASSTGTGKKSANTEAFF.

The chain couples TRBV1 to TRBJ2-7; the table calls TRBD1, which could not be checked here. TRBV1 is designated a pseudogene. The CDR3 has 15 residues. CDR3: CTSSRRWQGDYEQYF. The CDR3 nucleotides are TGCACCAGCAGCCGAAGATGGCAGGGCGACTACGAGCAGTACTTC.

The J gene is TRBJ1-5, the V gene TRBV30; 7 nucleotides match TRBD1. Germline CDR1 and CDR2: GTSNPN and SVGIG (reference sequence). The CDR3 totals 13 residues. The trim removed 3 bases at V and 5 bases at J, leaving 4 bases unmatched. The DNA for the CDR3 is TGTGCCTGGAGCTCTCAGGGGGATCAGCCCCAGCATTTT. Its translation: CAWSSQGDQPQHF.

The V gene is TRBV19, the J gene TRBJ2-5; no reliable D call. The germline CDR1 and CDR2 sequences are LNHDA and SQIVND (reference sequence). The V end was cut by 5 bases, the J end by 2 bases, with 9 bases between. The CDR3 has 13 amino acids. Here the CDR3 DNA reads TGTGCCAGTAGTGCCCGGGTGCAAGAGACCCAGTACTTC. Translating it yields CASSARVQETQYF.

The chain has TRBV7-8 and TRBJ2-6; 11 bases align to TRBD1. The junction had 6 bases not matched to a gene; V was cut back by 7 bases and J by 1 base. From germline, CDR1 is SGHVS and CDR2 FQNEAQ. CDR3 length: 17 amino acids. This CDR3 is CASITRDRGSGANVLTF. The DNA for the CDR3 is TGTGCCAGCATCACCCGGGACAGGGGGTCTGGGGCCAACGTCCTGACTTTC.

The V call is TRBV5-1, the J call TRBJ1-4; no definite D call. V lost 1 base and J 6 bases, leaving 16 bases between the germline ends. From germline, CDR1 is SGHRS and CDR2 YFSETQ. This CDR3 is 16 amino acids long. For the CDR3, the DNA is TGCGCCAGCAGCTTGTCAACTCCGGACTTGGATGAAAAACTGTTTTTT. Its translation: CASSLSTPDLDEKLFF. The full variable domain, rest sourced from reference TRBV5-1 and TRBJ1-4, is KAGVTQTPRYLIKTRGQQVTLSCSPISGHRSVSWYQQTPGQGLQFLFEYFSETQRNKGNFPGRFSGRQFSNSRSEMNVSTLELGDSALYLCASSLSTPDLDEKLFFGSGTQLSVL.

CDR3 DNA sequence: TGTGCCAGCAGGGAAGCGGGAGGAGCCAAAAACATTCAGTACTTC. This gives the protein CASREAGGAKNIQYF. The V gene is TRBV9, the J gene TRBJ2-4, with 9 bases lining up with TRBD2. The CDR3 runs 15 residues. CDR1 and CDR2 (germline): SGDLS, YYNGEE. V gave up 5 bases and J gave up 0 bases; unmatched junction bases: 3. Full variable domain (rest looked up from reference TRBV9 and TRBJ2-4): DSGVTQTPKHLITATGQRVTLRCSPRSGDLSVYWYQQSLDQGLQFLIQYYNGEERAKGNILERFSAQQFPDLHSELNLSSLELGDSALYFCASREAGGAKNIQYFGAGTRLSVL.

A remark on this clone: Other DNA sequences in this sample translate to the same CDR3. As DNA, the CDR3 is TGCGCCAGCAGTTCGACAGGCGACTATGGCTACACCTTC. Translation gives CASSSTGDYGYTF. V gene TRBV5-1 combines with J gene TRBJ1-2, with D possibly matching TRBD1 (6 bases). Germline CDR1 reads SGHRS; CDR2 reads YFSETQ. The CDR3 covers 13 residues. Trimming removed 5 bases from V and 3 bases from J, with 11 bases in between.

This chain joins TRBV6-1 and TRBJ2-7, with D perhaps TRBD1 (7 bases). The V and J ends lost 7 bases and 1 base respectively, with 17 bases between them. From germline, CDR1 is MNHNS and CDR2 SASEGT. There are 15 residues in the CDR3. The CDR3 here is CASTQRRGQSYEQYF. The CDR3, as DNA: TGTGCCAGCACCCAAAGGAGGGGACAGTCCTACGAGCAGTACTTC.

The CDR3 reads CASSSIGTRGRGNEQFF. DNA of the CDR3: TGTGCCAGCAGCTCAATTGGGACAAGGGGGCGCGGGAATGAGCAGTTCTTC. This chain joins TRBV7-6 and TRBJ2-1; 7 bases fit TRBD1. V lost 4 bases to trimming and J lost 7 bases; unmatched junction nucleotides: 16. From germline, CDR1 is SGHVS and CDR2 FNYEAQ. CDR3 length: 17 amino acids. Together with reference TRBV7-6 and TRBJ2-1, the CDR3 gives the full variable domain: GAGVSQSPRYKVTKRGQDVALRCDPISGHVSLYWYRQALGQGPEFLTYFNYEAQQDKSGLPNDRFSAERPEGSISTLTIQRTEQRDSAMYRCASSSIGTRGRGNEQFFGPGTRLTVL.

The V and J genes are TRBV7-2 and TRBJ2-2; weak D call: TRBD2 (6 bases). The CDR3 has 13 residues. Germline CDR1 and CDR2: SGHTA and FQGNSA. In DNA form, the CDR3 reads TGTGCTCTACGGCTGGGGGGAGCCGGGGAGCTGTTTTTT. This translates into CALRLGGAGELFF.

CDR3 residues: CASSFDGTSGYYEQYF. The CDR3 DNA follows: TGTGCCAGCAGCTTCGACGGGACTAGCGGTTACTACGAGCAGTACTTC. The chain has TRBV7-8 and TRBJ2-7, with 11 bases fitting TRBD2. The CDR3 spans 16 residues. CDR1 and CDR2 from the germline V gene are SGHVS and FQNEAQ. J was trimmed by 3 bases and V by 3 bases; bases with no gene match: 7.

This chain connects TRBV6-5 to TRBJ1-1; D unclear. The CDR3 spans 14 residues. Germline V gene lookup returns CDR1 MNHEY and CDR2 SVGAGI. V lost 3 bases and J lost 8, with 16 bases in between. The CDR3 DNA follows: TGTGCCAGCAGTTATAGGGAGAAGATGATCGAAGCTTTCTTT. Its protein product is CASSYREKMIEAFF.

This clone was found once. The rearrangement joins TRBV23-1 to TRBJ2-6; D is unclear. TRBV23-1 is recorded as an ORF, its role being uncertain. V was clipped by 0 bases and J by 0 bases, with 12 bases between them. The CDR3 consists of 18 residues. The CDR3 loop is CASSQSSRRSSGANVLTF. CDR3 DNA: TGCGCCAGCAGTCAATCGTCCCGGCGGTCCTCTGGGGCCAACGTCCTGACTTTC.

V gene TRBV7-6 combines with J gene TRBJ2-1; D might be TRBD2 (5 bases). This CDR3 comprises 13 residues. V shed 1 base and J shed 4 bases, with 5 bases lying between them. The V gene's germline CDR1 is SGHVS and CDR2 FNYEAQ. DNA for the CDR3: TGTGCCAGCAGCTTAGGGACTTACAATGAGCAGTTCTTC. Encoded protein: CASSLGTYNEQFF.